This T cell receptor beta chain derives from a study of T-cell reconstitution after alpha-beta-depleted transplantation in children. Findings and caveats of the study: Several hundred expanded graft clones reportedly were the source of alpha-beta T cells about two months after transplant. One year post-transplant, T-cell counts and diversity were largely derived from T cells produced anew.

This CDR3 has 14 amino acids. Germline V gives CDR1 SQVTM, CDR2 ANQGSEA. The ends lost 1 base at V and 7 bases at J; junction bases unmatched: 2. This clonotype was observed a few times. Its antigen remains unidentified. Unique molecular identifiers were incorporated into the prepared TCRbeta library. TCRdb fed the PCR reads into MiXCR, producing one record per CDR3 protein. The repertoire includes approximately 230,000 distinct CDR3 sequences, about 25% of them detected once, and about 2.8% sits in the top ten. The source material was PBMCs, sampled before TCRalphabeta/CD19-depleted stem cell transplant. This sequence joins TRBV29-1 and TRBJ2-1, with 12 bases fitting TRBD2. The clonotype originates from a girl aged 2-10 years with Fanconi anemia, due to receive a stem cell transplant. CDR3 bases: TGCAGCGTTGAAGGACTAGCGGGAGCGAATGAGCAGTTCTTC. This translates into CSVEGLAGANEQFF.